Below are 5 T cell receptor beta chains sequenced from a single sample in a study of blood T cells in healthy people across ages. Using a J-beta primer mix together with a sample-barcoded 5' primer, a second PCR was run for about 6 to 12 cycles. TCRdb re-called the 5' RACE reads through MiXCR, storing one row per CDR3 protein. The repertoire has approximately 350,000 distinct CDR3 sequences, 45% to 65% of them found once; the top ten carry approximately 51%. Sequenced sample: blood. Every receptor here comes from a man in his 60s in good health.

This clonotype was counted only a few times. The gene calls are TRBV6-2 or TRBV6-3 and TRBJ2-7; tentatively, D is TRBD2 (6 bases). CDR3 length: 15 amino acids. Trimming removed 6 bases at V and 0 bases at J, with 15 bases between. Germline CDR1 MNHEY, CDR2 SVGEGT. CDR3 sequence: CASSFGTAGSYEQYF. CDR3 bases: TGTGCCAGCAGCTTCGGGACTGCGGGCTCCTACGAGCAGTACTTC.

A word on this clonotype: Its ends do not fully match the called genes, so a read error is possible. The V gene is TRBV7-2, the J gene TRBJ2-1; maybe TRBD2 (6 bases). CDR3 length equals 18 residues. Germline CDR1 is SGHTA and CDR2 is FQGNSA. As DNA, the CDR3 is TGTGCCAGCAGACCACGCCGGAGGGCGGGTCCCTCCTACTATGAGCAGTTCTTC. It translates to CASRPRRRAGPSYYEQFF.

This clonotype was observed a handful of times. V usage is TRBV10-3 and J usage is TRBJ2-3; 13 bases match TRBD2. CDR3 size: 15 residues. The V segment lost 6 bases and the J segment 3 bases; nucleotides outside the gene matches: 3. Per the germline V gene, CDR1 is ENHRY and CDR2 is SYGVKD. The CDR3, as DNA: TGTGCCATCAGCCTGACTAGCGGGGGGACAGATACGCAGTATTTT. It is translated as CAISLTSGGTDTQYF.

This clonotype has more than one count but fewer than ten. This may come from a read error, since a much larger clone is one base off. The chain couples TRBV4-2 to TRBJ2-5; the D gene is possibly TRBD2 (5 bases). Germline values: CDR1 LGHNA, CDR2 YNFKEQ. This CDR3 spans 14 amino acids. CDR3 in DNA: TGTGCCAGCGGCCAAGAGGGATACCAAGAGACCCAGTACTTC. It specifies CASGQEGYQETQYF.

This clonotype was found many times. The CDR3 nucleotides are TGTGCCACCAGTGACCCCGACCCGAATACGCAGTATTTT. This gives the protein CATSDPDPNTQYF. The rearrangement joins TRBV24-1 to TRBJ2-3; D uncertain. Deletions cut 4 bases from V and 7 bases from J, with 11 bases between. Germline V CDR1 and CDR2: KGHDR, SFDVKD. The CDR3 extends over 13 amino acids.